The 27 T cell receptor beta chains below come from one sample, sequenced in a study of cytomegalovirus exposure and HLA in healthy donors. The PCR employed 60 Vbeta primers together with 13 Jbeta primers. Assay: immunoSEQ multiplex PCR; the TCRdb copy retains only in-frame clones and omits some. This sample has hundreds of thousands of clones; 77% occur once, and the top ten carry roughly 2.6%. Sequencing used PBMCs. These receptor sequences come from a woman aged 55-69 years in good health and CMV-seropositive.

The chain couples TRBV2 to TRBJ1-2; 8 bases agree with TRBD1. J lost 3 bases, V lost 6 bases, and 0 bases had no gene match. This CDR3 has 12 amino acids. Germline values: CDR1 SNHLY, CDR2 FYNNEI. The CDR3 loop reads CASRQGDYGYTF. In DNA, the CDR3 is TGTGCCAGCAGACAGGGGGACTATGGCTACACCTTC.

The chain is built from TRBV19 and TRBJ2-5; tentatively, D is TRBD2 (5 bases). Germline lookup yields CDR1 LNHDA and CDR2 SQIVND (reference sequence). Deletions cut 3 bases from V and 6 bases from J, with 11 bases between. This CDR3 is 13 amino acids long. CDR3 in amino acids: CASSMSRRQTQYF. The CDR3 DNA follows: TGTGCCAGTAGTATGAGTAGGAGGCAGACCCAGTACTTC.

With respect to this clone: At one end the junction does not follow the germline gene, possibly because of a read error. The chain links TRBV7-9 to TRBJ1-2; TRBD1 agrees at 10 bases. CDR1 SEHNR and CDR2 FQNEAQ come from the germline V gene (reference sequence). CDR3 length: 16 amino acids. The CDR3 nucleotides are TGTTCCAGCAGCTTAACACAGACAGGGGGCCTTCGTGGCTACACCTTC. Its protein product is CSSSLTQTGGLRGYTF.

V usage is TRBV5-1 and J usage is TRBJ2-5; the match to TRBD2 covers 7 bases. Germline V gene data show CDR1 as SGHRS and CDR2 as YFSETQ. With V trimmed by 4 bases and J by 4 bases, 7 bases remained unmatched. The CDR3 sequence is 14 residues long. CDR3 coding DNA: TGCGCCAGCAGCGGACCAGCGGGGAGAGAGACCCAGTACTTC. Translation gives CASSGPAGRETQYF.

The chain links TRBV5-1 to TRBJ1-1; 11 bases are a match to TRBD1. The CDR3 has 17 amino acids. Per germline, CDR1 SGHRS and CDR2 YFSETQ. V trimming: 3 bases; J trimming: 0 bases; junction bases outside the gene matches: 7. The CDR3 nucleotides read TGCGCCAGCAGCTCTGGACAGGGGGCCCGTATGAACACTGAAGCTTTCTTT. Translation gives CASSSGQGARMNTEAFF.

V and J are TRBV7-2 and TRBJ2-7; 10 bases match TRBD1. Germline trimming cut 2 bases from V and 5 bases from J; bases unmatched to any gene: 6. Germline V lookup: CDR1 SGHTA, CDR2 FQGNSA. CDR3 length: 15 residues. CDR3 bases: TGTGCCAGCAGCTTATCGGGGACAGGGGTCGACGAGCAGTACTTC. This gives the protein CASSLSGTGVDEQYF. The full variable domain, with the rest looked up from reference TRBV7-2 and TRBJ2-7, is GAGVSQSPSNKVTEKGKDVELRCDPISGHTALYWYRQSLGQGLEFLIYFQGNSAPDKSGLPSDRFSAERTGGSVSTLTIQRTQQEDSAVYLCASSLSGTGVDEQYFGPGTRLTVT.

The gene calls are TRBV5-1 and TRBJ2-3; possible D gene TRBD2, 6 bases. This CDR3 has 16 residues. The V end was cut by 6 bases, the J end by 0 bases, with 17 bases between. The germline V gene encodes CDR1 SGHRS and CDR2 YFSETQ. The CDR3, as DNA: TGCGCCAGCACCTCCATCACACTAGCTAGCACAGATACGCAGTATTTT. As protein: CASTSITLASTDTQYF.

V is TRBV6-1 and J is TRBJ1-1; D is unclear. CDR3 size: 14 residues. Trimming left V 6 bases short and J 3 bases short, with 14 bases between. Germline CDR1 MNHNS, CDR2 SASEGT. CDR3 sequence: CASRKHGGDTEAFF. Written as DNA, the CDR3 is TGTGCCAGCAGGAAACATGGAGGTGACACTGAAGCTTTCTTT.

CDR3 sequence reads: CASGTGDTDTQYF. Here the CDR3 DNA reads TGTGCTAGTGGGACAGGGGATACAGATACGCAGTATTTT. The V and J genes are TRBV12-5 and TRBJ2-3, with 8 bases matching TRBD1. Germline values: CDR1 LGHNT, CDR2 FRNRAP. J was trimmed by 3 bases and V by 6 bases; bases with no gene match: 2. CDR3 length equals 13 residues. The full variable domain, with the rest looked up from reference TRBV12-5 and TRBJ2-3, is DARVTQTPRHKVTEMGQEVTMRCQPILGHNTVFWYRQTMMQGLELLAYFRNRAPLDDSGMPKDRFSAEMPDATLATLKIQPSEPRDSAVYFCASGTGDTDTQYFGPGTRLTVL.

The chain has TRBV2 and TRBJ1-4; D is perhaps TRBD1 (5 bases). Germline lookup yields CDR1 SNHLY and CDR2 FYNNEI. The V end lost 7 bases, the J end lost 12 bases, and 15 bases lay between the germline ends. This CDR3 region has 12 residues. CDR3 in DNA: TGTGCCAGCAAAATACACGGGGGTGAACTGTTTTTT. Translated, it gives CASKIHGGELFF.

This chain links TRBV5-1 with TRBJ2-1; 7 nucleotides align to TRBD1. Trimming cost V 3 bases and J 5 bases; bases outside gene matches: 8. CDR3 length equals 15 residues. CDR1 is SGHRS and CDR2 is YFSETQ in the germline V gene. The CDR3: CASSSPGTVHNEQFF. CDR3 bases: TGCGCCAGCAGCTCCCCCGGGACAGTTCACAATGAGCAGTTCTTC.

The J gene is TRBJ1-1, the V gene TRBV5-6, with TRBD1 matching over 10 bases. The CDR3 covers 14 residues. Germline V gene sequence: CDR1 SGHDT, CDR2 YYEEEE. The ends lost 3 bases at V and 3 bases at J; junction bases unmatched: 2. DNA for the CDR3: TGTGCCAGCAGCTATGGGACAGGGGACACTGAAGCTTTCTTT. Protein: CASSYGTGDTEAFF. Combining the CDR3 with reference TRBV5-6 and TRBJ1-1 gives the whole variable domain DAGVTQSPTHLIKTRGQQVTLRCSPKSGHDTVSWYQQALGQGPQFIFQYYEEEERQRGNFPDRFSGHQFPNYSSELNVNALLLGDSALYLCASSYGTGDTEAFFGQGTRLTVV.

This sequence joins TRBV15 and TRBJ1-1, with unresolved D. Germline V gene sequence: CDR1 LNHNV, CDR2 YYDKDF (reference sequence). Trimming cost V 5 bases and J 3 bases, with 4 bases left between them. The CDR3 sequence is 11 residues long. The CDR3 DNA sequence: TGTGCCACCAGCGGCTACACTGAAGCTTTCTTT. Its translation: CATSGYTEAFF.

This chain uses TRBV18 with TRBJ2-1, with a weak D call TRBD1 (6 bases). Germline V gene data show CDR1 as KGHSH and CDR2 as LQKENI. The length of the CDR3 is 16 residues. V was shortened by 4 bases and J by 3 bases, with 16 bases between the two germline ends. The CDR3 DNA is TGTGCCAGCTCACGAGGGACACTCCGTTTCTACAATGAGCAGTTCTTC. The encoded protein is CASSRGTLRFYNEQFF.

This clone was observed a single time. CDR3 sequence: CASSLGTDYGYTF. DNA for the CDR3: TGTGCCAGCAGCTTGGGGACAGACTATGGCTACACCTTC. The chain has TRBV5-6 and TRBJ1-2; D may be TRBD1 (6 bases). The CDR3 totals 13 residues. V gave up 0 bases and J gave up 3 bases, with 6 bases separating them. The germline V gene has CDR1 SGHDT and CDR2 YYEEEE.

There are a few counts of this clone. The chain joins TRBV10-3 to TRBJ1-1; TRBD1 might be the D (6 bases). Deletions cut 3 bases from V and 10 bases from J, with 12 bases between. Per germline, CDR1 ENHRY and CDR2 SYGVKD. CDR3 length equals 12 residues. The CDR3 region is CAISEGGARAFF. CDR3 in DNA: TGTGCCATCAGTGAAGGGGGGGCGCGAGCTTTCTTT.

This clone was counted between two and nine times. This chain uses TRBV6-1 with TRBJ1-4, with 8 bases identical to TRBD1. Trimming at V came to 2 bases and at J to 8 bases, leaving 7 bases not matched to a gene. The CDR3 loop spans 15 amino acids. The germline gives CDR1 MNHNS, CDR2 SASEGT. The CDR3 here is CASSEIRGTGEKLFF. The CDR3 DNA reads as TGTGCCAGCAGTGAAATCAGGGGGACAGGCGAAAAACTGTTTTTT.

The chain employs TRBV18 and TRBJ1-2, with D unresolved. The V end lost 3 bases, the J end lost 6 bases, and 17 bases lay between the germline ends. This CDR3 spans 15 amino acids. The germline V gene has CDR1 KGHSH and CDR2 LQKENI. The CDR3 bases are TGTGCCAGCTCACCCCAGTTGGAGAGAAATCATGGCTACACCTTC. The encoded protein is CASSPQLERNHGYTF.

This clone was seen just once. The chain is built from TRBV5-1 and TRBJ1-3; tentative D call: TRBD1 (6 bases). V was clipped by 2 bases and J by 0 bases, with 15 bases between them. The CDR3 contains 17 residues. Per the germline V gene, CDR1 is SGHRS and CDR2 is YFSETQ. The DNA for the CDR3 is TGCGCCAGCAGCTTTTCGGACAGAGATCACTCTGGAAACACCATATATTTT. This sequence encodes CASSFSDRDHSGNTIYF. Variable domain in full (rest from reference TRBV5-1 and TRBJ1-3): KAGVTQTPRYLIKTRGQQVTLSCSPISGHRSVSWYQQTPGQGLQFLFEYFSETQRNKGNFPGRFSGRQFSNSRSEMNVSTLELGDSALYLCASSFSDRDHSGNTIYFGEGSWLTVV.

The chain joins TRBV7-2 to TRBJ2-7, with no clear D. Germline CDR1 reads SGHTA; CDR2 reads FQGNSA. V lost 5 bases, J lost 3 bases, and 8 bases lay in between. This CDR3 is built from 12 residues. Written as DNA, the CDR3 is TGTGCCAGCAGCCGTAATAACTACGAGCAGTACTTC. This sequence encodes CASSRNNYEQYF.

V gene TRBV28 combines with J gene TRBJ1-2, with 9 bases aligning to TRBD1. V gave up 8 bases and J gave up 4 bases; unmatched junction bases: 11. This CDR3 comprises 15 residues. Per germline, CDR1 MDHEN and CDR2 SYDVKM. The CDR3 protein is CASHKGQGVFYGYTF. As DNA, the CDR3 is TGTGCCAGCCACAAGGGACAGGGTGTTTTCTATGGCTACACCTTC.

J is TRBJ2-6 and V is TRBV10-3; TRBD2 is a possible D gene (6 bases). Looked up from germline, CDR1 is ENHRY and CDR2 is SYGVKD. CDR3 length equals 17 residues. The V end lost 3 bases, the J end lost 0 bases, and 12 bases lay between the germline ends. Written as DNA, the CDR3 is TGTGCCATCAGTGAACCGGGACTTAGCTCTGGGGCCAACGTCCTGACTTTC. Translated, it gives CAISEPGLSSGANVLTF.

The V and J genes are TRBV29-1 and TRBJ2-7; 10 bases fit TRBD1. V was pared by 7 bases and J by 5 bases, with 8 bases of the junction left unmatched. CDR3 length: 13 residues. CDR1 and CDR2 from the germline V gene are SQVTM and ANQGSEA. DNA of the CDR3: TGCAGCGCACAGGACAGGGGGACCCACGAGCAGTACTTC. It specifies CSAQDRGTHEQYF.

The V call is TRBV4-1, the J call TRBJ1-5; 7 bases are shared with TRBD1. Germline V gene data show CDR1 as MGHRA and CDR2 as YSYEKL. This CDR3 has 15 residues. Trimming at V came to 2 bases and at J to 3 bases, leaving 4 bases not matched to a gene. CDR3 sequence (DNA): TGCGCCAGCAGCCAAACTGGGACAGCCAATCAGCCCCAGCATTTT. Translating it yields CASSQTGTANQPQHF.

In its sample, this clone was seen a few times. V is TRBV6-5 and J is TRBJ2-3; 9 bases map to TRBD2. CDR1 and CDR2 (germline): MNHEY, SVGAGI. The trim removed 7 bases at V and 5 bases at J, leaving 7 bases unmatched. This CDR3 is 14 amino acids long. In DNA form, the CDR3 reads TGTGCCAGCATCCCGGCGGGAGGGCGAGATACGCAGTATTTT. Encoded protein: CASIPAGGRDTQYF.

The rearrangement uses TRBV4-2 and TRBJ1-4; no clear D gene. The length of the CDR3 is 18 residues. Trimming took 1 base from V and 1 from J, leaving 16 bases between them. Germline values: CDR1 LGHNA, CDR2 YNFKEQ. This CDR3 reads CASSQGRGNPVTNEKLFF. As DNA, the CDR3 is TGTGCCAGCAGCCAAGGGCGGGGTAACCCGGTAACTAATGAAAAACTGTTTTTT.

This rearrangement joins TRBV2 to TRBJ2-7; 10 bases align to TRBD2. V lost 4 bases, J lost 2 bases, and 2 bases stayed unmatched. CDR3 size: 14 residues. Germline-derived CDR1 and CDR2 are SNHLY and FYNNEI. DNA of the CDR3: TGTGCCAGCAGTGGGACTAGCGGAACCTACGAGCAGTACTTC. Translated, it gives CASSGTSGTYEQYF.